One sample yielded the 7 T cell receptor beta chains listed below, sequenced in a study of blood T cell repertoires in COVID-19. The protocol was immunoSEQ multiplex PCR, while the TCRdb copy is restricted to in-frame clones and leaves out a portion. The repertoire holds about 220,000 clones, about 85% seen once, with over 2.5% in the top ten. Sequenced: peripheral blood. The receptors here all came from a man aged 50 or older who had recovered from COVID-19.

The chain links TRBV25-1 to TRBJ1-3; possible D gene TRBD1, 5 bases. The CDR3 runs to 14 residues. Per the germline V gene, CDR1 is MGHDK and CDR2 is SYGVNS. Trimming removed 6 bases at V and 1 base at J, with 10 bases between. The CDR3 region has the DNA TGTGCCAGCAGAAAGGGGTCGTCTGGAAACACCATATATTTT. It specifies CASRKGSSGNTIYF.

The chain combines TRBV27 with TRBJ1-5; 10 nucleotides agree with TRBD1. The CDR3 has 18 residues. V lost 6 bases and J lost 1; bases outside the gene matches: 12. Germline CDR1 and CDR2: MNHEY and SMNVEV (reference sequence). The CDR3 region is CASRPRRTGGSSNQPQHF. CDR3 in DNA: TGTGCCAGCAGGCCCCGGAGGACAGGGGGATCGAGCAATCAGCCCCAGCATTTT.

The CDR3 here is CASSPLGAGQSTDTQYF. The CDR3 nucleotides are TGTGCCAGCAGTCCCTTGGGGGCAGGACAATCCACAGATACGCAGTATTTT. J is TRBJ2-3 and V is TRBV28; the D gene is possibly TRBD1 (6 bases). Trimming took 5 bases from V and 2 from J, leaving 20 bases between them. Germline CDR1 reads MDHEN; CDR2 reads SYDVKM. The CDR3 extends over 17 amino acids.

This chain joins TRBV7-9 and TRBJ2-1, with 10 bases matching TRBD2. The junction had 0 bases not matched to a gene; V was cut back by 0 bases and J by 7 bases. The CDR3 covers 14 residues. Germline V gene lookup returns CDR1 SEHNR and CDR2 FQNEAQ (reference sequence). The DNA for the CDR3 is TGTGCCAGCAGCTTAGCTAGCGGGAGGAATGAGCAGTTCTTC. Protein sequence: CASSLASGRNEQFF.

The chain joins TRBV7-9 to TRBJ1-3, with D maybe TRBD1 (5 bases). Germline CDR1 reads SEHNR; CDR2 reads FQNEAQ (reference sequence). Trimming stripped 5 bases from V and 0 bases from J, with 11 bases between. The CDR3 is 15 amino acids. DNA of the CDR3: TGTGCCAGCAGCCCGACCAGGGACTCTGGAAACACCATATATTTT. Translation gives CASSPTRDSGNTIYF.

The chain has TRBV19 and TRBJ2-7; D is perhaps TRBD2 (5 bases). Per the germline V gene, CDR1 is LNHDA and CDR2 is SQIVND (reference sequence). The germline V and J ends were trimmed by 5 bases and 3 bases, with 8 bases remaining between them. This CDR3 region has 12 residues. The CDR3 sequence is CASSRGYYEQYF. DNA of the CDR3: TGTGCCAGTAGTCGAGGGTACTACGAGCAGTACTTC.

The chain recombines TRBV5-6 with TRBJ1-5, with D possibly TRBD1 on 5 matching bases. Trimming left V 4 bases short and J 6 bases short, with 17 bases between. Germline V gene lookup returns CDR1 SGHDT and CDR2 YYEEEE. The CDR3 spans 15 residues. The CDR3 loop is CASSKAGGGGQPQHF. In DNA form, the CDR3 reads TGTGCCAGCAGCAAAGCGGGGGGAGGCGGTCAGCCCCAGCATTTT.